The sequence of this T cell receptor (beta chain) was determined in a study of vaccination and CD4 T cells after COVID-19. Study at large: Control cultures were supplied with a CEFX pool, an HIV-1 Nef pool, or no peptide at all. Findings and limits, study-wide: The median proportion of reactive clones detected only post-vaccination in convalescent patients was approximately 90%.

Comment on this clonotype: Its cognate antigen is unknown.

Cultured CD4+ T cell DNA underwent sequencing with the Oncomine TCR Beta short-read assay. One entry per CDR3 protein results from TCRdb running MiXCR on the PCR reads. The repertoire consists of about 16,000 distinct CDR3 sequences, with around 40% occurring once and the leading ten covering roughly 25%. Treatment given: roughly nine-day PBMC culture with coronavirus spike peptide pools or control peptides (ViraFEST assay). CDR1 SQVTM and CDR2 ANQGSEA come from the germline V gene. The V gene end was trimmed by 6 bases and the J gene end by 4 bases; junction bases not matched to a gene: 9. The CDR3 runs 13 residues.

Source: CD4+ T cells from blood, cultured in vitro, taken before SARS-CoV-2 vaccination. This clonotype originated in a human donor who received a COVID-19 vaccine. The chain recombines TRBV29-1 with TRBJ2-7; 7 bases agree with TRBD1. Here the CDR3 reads CSVTGQASYEQYF. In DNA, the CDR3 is TGCAGCGTCACCGGACAGGCTTCTTACGAGCAGTACTTC.